The rows below give T cell receptor beta chains drawn from one sample of a study of T cell repertoires in cytomegalovirus infection. TCRdb ran MiXCR on the reads and lists one entry per CDR3 protein. The sample has 200,000 or so distinct CDR3 sequences, roughly 27% seen once. Material: PBMCs. These TCRs come from a human donor in good health (CMV status not recorded). Some clones in this sample may be carry-over from other donors' samples. Both conserved end residues are trimmed from each CDR3. Clone size is not always given. Where it is, it says once, few, many or a class for expanded clones.

cdr3_aa: ASSPDLGPEKLF
v_call: TRBV7-2
clone_size: few

cdr3_aa: ASSLGGWGDGTEAF
v_call: TRBV7-9
clone_size: NA

cdr3_aa: SALDSYLNTEAF
v_call: TRBV20-1
clone_size: NA

cdr3_aa: ASSLGAPGAYEQY
v_call: TRBV7-8
clone_size: few

cdr3_aa: ASSRNYGYT
v_call: TRBV6-2/TRBV6-3
clone_size: many

cdr3_aa: ATSRDLATSGGPQETQY
v_call: TRBV15
clone_size: NA

cdr3_aa: ASSEWGGDRGNEQF
v_call: TRBV25-1
clone_size: few

cdr3_aa: ASSSTLAGSSYNEQF
v_call: TRBV7-2
clone_size: many

cdr3_aa: ATTGPRATDTQY
v_call: TRBV7-2
clone_size: NA

cdr3_aa: SARDQRGLRPNTGELF
v_call: TRBV20-1
clone_size: NA

cdr3_aa: ASSYSGGFNQPQH
v_call: TRBV7-2
clone_size: NA